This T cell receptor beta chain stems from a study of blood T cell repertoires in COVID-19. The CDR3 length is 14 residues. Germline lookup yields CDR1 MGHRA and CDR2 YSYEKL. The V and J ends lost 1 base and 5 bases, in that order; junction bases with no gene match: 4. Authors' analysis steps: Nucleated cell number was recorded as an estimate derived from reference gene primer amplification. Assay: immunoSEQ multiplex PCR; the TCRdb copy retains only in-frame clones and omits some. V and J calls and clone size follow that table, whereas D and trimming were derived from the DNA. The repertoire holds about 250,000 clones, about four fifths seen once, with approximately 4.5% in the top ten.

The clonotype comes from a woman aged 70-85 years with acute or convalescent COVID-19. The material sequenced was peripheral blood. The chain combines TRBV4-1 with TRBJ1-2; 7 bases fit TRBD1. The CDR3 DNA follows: TGCGCCAGCAGCCAAGCTCCGGGACAGTATGGCTACACCTTC. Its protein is CASSQAPGQYGYTF.